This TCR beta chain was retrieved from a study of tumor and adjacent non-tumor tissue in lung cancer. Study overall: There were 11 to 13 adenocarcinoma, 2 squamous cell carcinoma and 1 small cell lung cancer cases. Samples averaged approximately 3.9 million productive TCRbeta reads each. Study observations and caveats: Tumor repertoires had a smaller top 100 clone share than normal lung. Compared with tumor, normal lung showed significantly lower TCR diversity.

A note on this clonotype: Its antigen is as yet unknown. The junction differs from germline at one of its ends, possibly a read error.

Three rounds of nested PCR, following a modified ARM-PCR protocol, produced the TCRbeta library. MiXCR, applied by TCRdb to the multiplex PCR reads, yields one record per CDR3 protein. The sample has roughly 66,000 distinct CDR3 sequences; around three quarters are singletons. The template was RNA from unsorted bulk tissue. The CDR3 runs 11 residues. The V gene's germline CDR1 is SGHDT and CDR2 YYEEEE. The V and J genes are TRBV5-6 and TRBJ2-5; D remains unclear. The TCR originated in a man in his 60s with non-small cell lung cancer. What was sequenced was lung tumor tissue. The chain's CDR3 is CANSLLETQYF. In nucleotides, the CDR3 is TGTGCCAACAGCTTGTTAGAGACCCAGTATTTC.